The 11 T cell receptor beta chains below were found in one sample sequenced in a study of blood T cell repertoires in COVID-19. Clones were read by immunoSEQ multiplex PCR, and TCRdb kept only the in-frame ones, dropping some. Of 150,000 to 200,000 clones in the sample, around four fifths are singletons; the top ten hold about 7.1%. The sequenced material came from peripheral blood. These receptors were taken from a woman in her 70s with COVID-19, enrolled during active disease.

The V call is TRBV12-3 or TRBV12-4, the J call TRBJ2-2; perhaps TRBD2 as D (6 bases). V lost 4 bases and J 7 bases, leaving 10 bases between the germline ends. The CDR3 contains 13 residues. In DNA form, the CDR3 reads TGTGCCAGCAGTTCTTGGAGGGGCGGGGAGCTGTTTTTT. As protein: CASSSWRGGELFF.

This chain uses TRBV4-2 with TRBJ2-1; TRBD2 might be the D (6 bases). CDR3 length equals 16 residues. Trimming shortened V by 4 bases and J by 6 bases, and 19 bases separated the two germline ends. Looked up from germline, CDR1 is LGHNA and CDR2 is YNFKEQ. The CDR3 protein is CASSRAGQRSGNEQFF. DNA of the CDR3: TGTGCCAGCAGCCGAGCGGGTCAACGGTCGGGCAATGAGCAGTTCTTC.

The chain couples TRBV6-2 or TRBV6-3 to TRBJ1-2, with a possible D match to TRBD1 (5 bases). CDR3 length: 14 residues. V lost 2 bases, J lost 5 bases, and 12 bases lay in between. Germline CDR1 MNHEY, CDR2 SVGEGT. The CDR3 DNA follows: TGTGCCAGCAGTTACAGGGGCGCAGGGTATGGCTACACCTTC. Its translation is CASSYRGAGYGYTF.

V and J are TRBV29-1 and TRBJ1-1; D ambiguous. The V gene's germline CDR1 is SQVTM and CDR2 ANQGSEA. The CDR3 spans 13 residues. With 3 bases removed from V and 1 base from J, the gap between germline ends came to 9 bases. The CDR3 is CSVERNRNTEAFF. As DNA, the CDR3 is TGCAGCGTTGAGCGCAATCGGAACACTGAAGCTTTCTTT.

CDR3 in DNA: TGTGCCAGCAGCTTGTTGGTAAGCGGGAGCCCTCAAGGGCAGTTCTTC. Residues: CASSLLVSGSPQGQFF. The chain uses TRBV5-4 and TRBJ2-1; 8 bases map to TRBD2. V dropped 1 base and J dropped 12; count of bases not matched to a gene: 15. This CDR3 spans 16 amino acids. CDR1 and CDR2 from the germline V gene are SGHNT and YYREEE (reference sequence). The full variable domain, rest sourced from reference TRBV5-4 and TRBJ2-1, is ETGVTQSPTHLIKTRGQQVTLRCSSQSGHNTVSWYQQALGQGPQFIFQYYREEENGRGNFPPRFSGLQFPNYSSELNVNALELDDSALYLCASSLLVSGSPQGQFFGPGTRLTVL.

The table lists this clone with a count of one. The rearrangement uses TRBV5-5 and TRBJ2-6, with 7 bases identical to TRBD2. Germline V gene sequence: CDR1 SGHKS, CDR2 YYEKEE (reference sequence). The CDR3 sequence is 16 residues long. The J segment lost 0 bases and the V segment lost 4 bases, leaving 4 bases of the junction unmatched. This chain's CDR3 is CASSTGGNSGANVLTF. For the CDR3, the DNA is TGTGCCAGCAGCACGGGGGGTAACTCTGGGGCCAACGTCCTGACTTTC.

A few counts support this clone. The chain employs TRBV19 and TRBJ2-2, with a weak D call TRBD1 (6 bases). The V and J ends lost 9 bases and 2 bases respectively, with 13 bases between them. From germline, CDR1 is LNHDA and CDR2 SQIVND (reference sequence). The CDR3 spans 14 residues. CDR3 DNA: TGTGCCAGCTCAGGGACACAAAACACCGGGGAGCTGTTTTTT. It encodes CASSGTQNTGELFF.

The chain combines TRBV7-3 with TRBJ1-6; D is uncertain. Deletions cut 0 bases from V and 7 bases from J, with 7 bases between. The germline CDR1 and CDR2 sequences are SGHTA and FQGTGA. This CDR3 spans 14 amino acids. The CDR3 loop is CASSLTATNSPLHF. The DNA of the CDR3 is TGTGCCAGCAGCTTAACGGCCACCAATTCACCCCTCCACTTT.

The CDR3 sequence: CASSYSTTPSGTEAFF. CDR3 bases: TGTGCCAGCAGTTACTCTACGACCCCCTCGGGGACTGAAGCTTTCTTT. V gene TRBV6-2 or TRBV6-3 combines with J gene TRBJ1-1; D call uncertain. Germline loops: CDR1 MNHEY, CDR2 SVGEGT. Trimming shortened V by 0 bases and J by 5 bases, and 16 bases separated the two germline ends. This CDR3 has 16 amino acids.

This clone was counted a single time. The gene calls are TRBV28 and TRBJ1-3; 7 bases line up with TRBD1. The CDR3 length is 15 residues. Germline V gives CDR1 MDHEN, CDR2 SYDVKM. The trim removed 9 bases at V and 4 bases at J, leaving 12 bases unmatched. CDR3 in DNA: TGTGCCAGTAATTTACAGGGGTCGAAAGGAAACACCATATATTTT. It is translated as CASNLQGSKGNTIYF.

This clone appeared a few times. The rearrangement joins TRBV19 to TRBJ2-1, with TRBD2 matching over 15 bases. V gave up 6 bases and J gave up 4 bases; unmatched junction bases: 22. The CDR3 length is 22 residues. Germline loops: CDR1 LNHDA, CDR2 SQIVND (reference sequence). CDR3 DNA sequence: TGTGCCAGTAGCCTAGGCCCCCCGGGACTAGCGGGAGGAGGAATTGGTTACAATGAGCAGTTCTTC. It yields the protein CASSLGPPGLAGGGIGYNEQFF.